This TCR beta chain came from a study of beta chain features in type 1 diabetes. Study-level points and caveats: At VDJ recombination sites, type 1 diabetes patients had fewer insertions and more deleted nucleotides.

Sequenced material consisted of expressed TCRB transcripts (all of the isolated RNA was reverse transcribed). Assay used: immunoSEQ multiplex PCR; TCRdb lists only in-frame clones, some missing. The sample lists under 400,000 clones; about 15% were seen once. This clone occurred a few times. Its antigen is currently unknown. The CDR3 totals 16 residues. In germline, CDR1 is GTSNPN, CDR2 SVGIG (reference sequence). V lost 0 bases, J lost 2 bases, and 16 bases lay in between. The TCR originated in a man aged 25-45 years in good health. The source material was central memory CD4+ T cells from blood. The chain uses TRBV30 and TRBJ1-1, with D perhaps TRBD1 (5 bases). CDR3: CAWSVWGVRGNTEAFF. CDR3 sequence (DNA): TGTGCCTGGAGTGTATGGGGGGTCAGAGGAAACACTGAAGCTTTCTTT.